The source of this T cell receptor beta chain is a study of blood T cell repertoires in COVID-19. Study overall: Acute and convalescent COVID-19 samples came from the United States, Italy and Spain.

CDR1 is SNHLY, CDR2 FYNNEI, per germline. CDR3 length: 14 amino acids. V shed 6 bases and J 9 bases; nucleotides not matched to a gene: 7. TCRdb's copy holds only in-frame clones and misses some; the assay was immunoSEQ multiplex PCR. Here the sample spans some 200,000 clones, around nine tenths being singletons. The gene calls are TRBV2 and TRBJ1-6; TRBD1 aligns across 8 bases. Sequenced material: peripheral blood. The clonotype comes from a woman aged 18-30 years who had recovered from COVID-19. As DNA, the CDR3 is TGTGCCAGCAGAGGGACAGGTTCTGTTTCACCCCTCCACTTT. Translation: CASRGTGSVSPLHF.